This TCR beta chain comes out of a study of cytomegalovirus exposure and HLA in healthy donors. Broader study findings: HLA restriction was apparent for most CMV-associated TCR beta chains in a later analysis.

The PCR was carried out with 60 Vbeta primers and 13 Jbeta primers. The protocol was immunoSEQ multiplex PCR, while the TCRdb copy is restricted to in-frame clones and leaves out a portion. The sample lists about 170,000 clones, around 68% occurring once. Germline V CDR1 and CDR2: SGHRS, YFSETQ. With 6 bases removed from V and 5 bases from J, the gap between germline ends came to 13 bases. CDR3 length: 13 residues. This clone has more than one count but fewer than ten. Its antigen remains unidentified. The sequenced material came from PBMCs. The receptor's source is a man in his forties in good health and CMV-seronegative. This rearrangement joins TRBV5-1 to TRBJ2-3, with a possible D match to TRBD1 (5 bases). CDR3 amino acids: CASKGVAEDTQYF. CDR3 coding DNA: TGCGCCAGCAAAGGGGTGGCGGAAGATACGCAGTATTTT.